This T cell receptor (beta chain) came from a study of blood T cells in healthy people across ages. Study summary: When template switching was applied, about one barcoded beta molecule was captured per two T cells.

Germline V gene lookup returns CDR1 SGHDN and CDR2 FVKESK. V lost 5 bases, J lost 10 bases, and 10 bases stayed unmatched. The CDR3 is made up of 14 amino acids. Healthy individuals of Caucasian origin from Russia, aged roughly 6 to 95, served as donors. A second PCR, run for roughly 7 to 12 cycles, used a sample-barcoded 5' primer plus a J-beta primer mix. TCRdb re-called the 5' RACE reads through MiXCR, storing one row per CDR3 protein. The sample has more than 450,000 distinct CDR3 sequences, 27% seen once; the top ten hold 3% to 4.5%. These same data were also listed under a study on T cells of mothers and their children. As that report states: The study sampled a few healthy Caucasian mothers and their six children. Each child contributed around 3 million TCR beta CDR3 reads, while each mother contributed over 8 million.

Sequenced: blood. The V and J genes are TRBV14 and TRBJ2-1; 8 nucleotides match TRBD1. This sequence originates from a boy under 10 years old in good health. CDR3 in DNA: TGTGCCAGCAGCTACGGCCAGGGGGCGGGAGAGCAGTTCTTC. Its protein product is CASSYGQGAGEQFF. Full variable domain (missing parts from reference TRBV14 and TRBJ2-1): EAGVTQFPSHSVIEKGQTVTLRCDPISGHDNLYWYRRVMGKEIKFLLHFVKESKQDESGMPNNRFLAERTGGTYSTLKVQPAELEDSGVYFCASSYGQGAGEQFFGPGTRLTVL.